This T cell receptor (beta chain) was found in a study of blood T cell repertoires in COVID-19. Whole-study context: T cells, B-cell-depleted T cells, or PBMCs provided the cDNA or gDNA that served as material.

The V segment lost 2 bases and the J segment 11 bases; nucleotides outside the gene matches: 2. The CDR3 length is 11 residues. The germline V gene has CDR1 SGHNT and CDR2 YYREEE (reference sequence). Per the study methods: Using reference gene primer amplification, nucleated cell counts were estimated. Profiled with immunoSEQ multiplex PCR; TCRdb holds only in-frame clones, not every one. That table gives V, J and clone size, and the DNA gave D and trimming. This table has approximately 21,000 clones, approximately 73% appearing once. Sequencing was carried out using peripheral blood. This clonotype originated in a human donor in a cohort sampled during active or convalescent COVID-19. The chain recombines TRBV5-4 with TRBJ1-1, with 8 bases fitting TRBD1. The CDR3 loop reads CASSFRDRAFF. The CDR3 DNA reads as TGTGCCAGCAGCTTCCGGGACAGGGCTTTCTTT.